These T cell receptor beta chains were read from a single sample in a study of persistence of HIV-infected CD4 T cells. Which antigens these TCRs recognize remains unknown. The repertoire was sequenced with immunoSEQ multiplex PCR; TCRdb's copy has only in-frame clones and lacks some. The sample consists of some 20,000 clones, about 65% of them appearing once. The input for sequencing was CD4+ T cells sorted from PBMCs after roughly 18-hour stimulation, taken from a patient who received antiretroviral therapy. The source is an adult woman with HIV who was CMV-seropositive. The CDR3 runs from the conserved cysteine through the conserved F or W. Some rows mark clone size as missing; the rest say once, few, many or name a class of expanded clone.

clone size: once
V gene: TRBV20-1
CDR3 protein: CSASPVVAGATNEKLFF

clone size: few
V gene: TRBV30
CDR3 protein: CACSGTGNYGYTF

clone size: NA
V gene: TRBV2
CDR3 protein: CASTAVDIQYF

clone size: medium-sized
V gene: TRBV10-1
CDR3 protein: CASSESGTRGRTDTQYF

clone size: NA
V gene: TRBV19
CDR3 protein: CASSIQGRNEQFF

clone size: few
V gene: TRBV24-1
CDR3 protein: CATSDPARVGTDTQYF

clone size: NA
V gene: TRBV12-3/TRBV12-4
CDR3 protein: CASSLAGGEQYF

clone size: NA
V gene: TRBV25-1
CDR3 protein: CASNQGGGASSPLHF

clone size: NA
V gene: TRBV24-1
CDR3 protein: CATSDPSLGSSYNEQFF

clone size: NA
V gene: TRBV6-5
CDR3 protein: CATGFRGSYQETQYF

clone size: few
V gene: TRBV7-8
CDR3 protein: CASSLARQGSSYNSPLHF

clone size: NA
V gene: TRBV7-2
CDR3 protein: CASSLGGHSSYEQYF

clone size: NA
V gene: TRBV6-5
CDR3 protein: CASTRGRQSTEAFF

clone size: once
V gene: TRBV7-2
CDR3 protein: CASSPGPINTEAFF

clone size: medium-sized
V gene: TRBV6-6
CDR3 protein: CASSPPPTGTSTDTQYF

clone size: NA
V gene: TRBV7-2
CDR3 protein: CASSLNRMNTEAFF

clone size: NA
V gene: TRBV6-5
CDR3 protein: CASRNPGTGRYEQYF

clone size: medium-sized
V gene: TRBV9
CDR3 protein: CASSVVDSGYGYTF

clone size: large
V gene: TRBV29-1
CDR3 protein: CSVVTGGGTEAFF

clone size: NA
V gene: TRBV7-3
CDR3 protein: CASSPSRGMAGELFF

clone size: once
V gene: TRBV6-5
CDR3 protein: CASERDRVVYGYTF

clone size: NA
V gene: TRBV19
CDR3 protein: CASSIPGTGDDGYTF

clone size: NA
V gene: TRBV5-6
CDR3 protein: CASSPFQGASTDTQYF

clone size: NA
V gene: TRBV7-9
CDR3 protein: CASSLLSGGETQYF

clone size: NA
V gene: TRBV19
CDR3 protein: CASTGQYSELFF

clone size: NA
V gene: TRBV6-6
CDR3 protein: CASGPSGTVNSPLHF

clone size: NA
V gene: TRBV7-8
CDR3 protein: CASSLVSTAQETQYF

clone size: NA
V gene: TRBV5-1
CDR3 protein: CASSLVLTDFGSGNTIYF

clone size: NA
V gene: TRBV6-5
CDR3 protein: CASKEIQDNQPQHF

clone size: NA
V gene: TRBV2
CDR3 protein: CASSARTGTNTEAFF

clone size: few
V gene: TRBV7-3
CDR3 protein: CASSLTPPRQGGTEAFF

clone size: few
V gene: TRBV5-5
CDR3 protein: CASMEAYNSPLHF

clone size: NA
V gene: TRBV7-8
CDR3 protein: CATRQGSEQYF